Below are 12 T cell receptor beta chains sequenced from a single sample in a study of cytomegalovirus exposure and HLA in healthy donors. Both 60 Vbeta primers and 13 Jbeta primers went into the PCR. TCRdb keeps only in-frame clones here, not all; method: immunoSEQ multiplex PCR. The sample gives some 99,000 clones, approximately 70% of which show up once; around 7.7% is in the top ten. Sample: PBMCs. Receptors originate from a man between 40 and 49 years old in good health and CMV-seronegative.

The rearrangement links TRBV5-8 to TRBJ1-6, with TRBD1 matching 9 bases. J was trimmed by 4 bases and V by 4 bases; bases with no gene match: 3. Germline V gene sequence: CDR1 SGHTS, CDR2 YDEGEE. The CDR3 sequence is 15 residues long. The CDR3, as DNA: TGTGCCAGCAGCACAGGGGGCGGTTATAATTCACCCCTCCACTTT. It encodes CASSTGGGYNSPLHF.

The gene calls are TRBV20-1 and TRBJ2-3; a weak D match, TRBD2 (5 bases). Germline V gene lookup returns CDR1 DFQATT and CDR2 SNEGSKA (reference sequence). Trimming pared 8 bases from V and 6 bases from J, leaving 12 bases between. The CDR3 is 11 residues long. CDR3 protein: CSPYRGDTQYF. The CDR3 region has the DNA TGCAGTCCTTATAGAGGGGATACGCAGTATTTT.

The chain recombines TRBV7-8 with TRBJ1-3; maybe TRBD1 (5 bases). This CDR3 comprises 16 residues. Trimming took off 1 base at V and 0 bases at J, with 10 bases between the two ends. Germline assignment: CDR1 SGHVS and CDR2 FQNEAQ. The DNA of the CDR3 is TGTGCCAGCAGCTTAGGGGGCAGAAACTCTGGAAACACCATATATTTT. This gives the protein CASSLGGRNSGNTIYF.

The V gene is TRBV21-1, the J gene TRBJ1-4; TRBD1 is the table's D call and was not checked against the DNA. TRBV21-1 is labeled a pseudogene. This CDR3 region has 13 residues. DNA for the CDR3: TGTGCCAGCCCCAGGGTCGGCGATGAAAAACTGTTTTTT. Amino acid sequence: CASPRVGDEKLFF.

This chain joins TRBV25-1 and TRBJ2-1; 10 bases are shared with TRBD2. In germline, CDR1 is MGHDK, CDR2 SYGVNS. Germline trimming cut 3 bases from V and 0 bases from J; bases unmatched to any gene: 8. The CDR3 spans 18 residues. The CDR3 loop reads CASSDGVAGGFSYNEQFF. The CDR3 DNA reads as TGTGCCAGCAGTGATGGCGTAGCGGGGGGTTTCTCCTACAATGAGCAGTTCTTC.

In nucleotides, the CDR3 is TGTGCCAGCAGTTCCAATCTCTTGGGAGGCCATGAGCAGTTCTTC. As protein: CASSSNLLGGHEQFF. The J gene is TRBJ2-1, the V gene TRBV27; TRBD2 is a possible D gene (6 bases). This CDR3 contains 15 residues. Germline CDR1 is MNHEY and CDR2 is SMNVEV (reference sequence). V gave up 4 bases and J gave up 8 bases, with 18 bases separating them.

This clone appeared a single time. This rearrangement joins TRBV18 to TRBJ1-5, with TRBD1 matching over 8 bases. Losses at the gene ends were 5 bases for V and 6 bases for J; bases not matched to a gene: 9. From germline, CDR1 is KGHSH and CDR2 LQKENI. The CDR3 is 15 amino acids. In nucleotides, the CDR3 is TGTGCCAGCTCATCTGGACAGGGCGGGGGTCAGCCCCAGCATTTT. This translates into CASSSGQGGGQPQHF.

The chain combines TRBV5-8 with TRBJ2-7; D possibly corresponds to TRBD1 (5 bases). The length of the CDR3 is 15 residues. V shed 5 bases and J shed 1 base, with 16 bases lying between them. Germline V gene lookup returns CDR1 SGHTS and CDR2 YDEGEE. This CDR3 reads CASSPRARASYEQYF. CDR3 DNA: TGTGCCAGCAGTCCTAGGGCCAGGGCGTCCTACGAGCAGTACTTC.

V usage is TRBV19 and J usage is TRBJ1-1; 8 bases agree with TRBD1. V shed 3 bases, J shed 3 bases, and the junction held 6 bases outside the gene matches. The CDR3 length is 15 residues. CDR1 is LNHDA and CDR2 is SQIVND in the germline V gene (reference sequence). The DNA for the CDR3 is TGTGCCAGTAGTATGAGGACAGGGAGGGACACTGAAGCTTTCTTT. It encodes CASSMRTGRDTEAFF.

This sequence joins TRBV7-2 and TRBJ2-3, with 7 bases lining up with TRBD1. CDR3 length equals 16 residues. From germline, CDR1 is SGHTA and CDR2 FQGNSA. Trimming cost V 1 base and J 4 bases; bases outside gene matches: 8. CDR3 DNA: TGTGCCAGCAGCTTAGTTCCACAGGGGTTGGCAGATACGCAGTATTTT. It translates to CASSLVPQGLADTQYF.

The chain combines TRBV6-6 with TRBJ1-2, with TRBD1 matching over 8 bases. This CDR3 has 14 amino acids. The V gene's germline CDR1 is MNHNY and CDR2 SVGAGI (reference sequence). Unmatched junction bases numbered 5, after V lost 4 bases and J lost 4 bases. Here the CDR3 DNA reads TGTGCCAGCAGTTCTAGACAGGGGAGCTATGGCTACACCTTC. Translation gives CASSSRQGSYGYTF.

The genes are TRBV11-2 and TRBJ1-4; D uncertain. Germline CDR1 SGHAT, CDR2 FQNNGV. Trimming pared 1 base from V and 0 bases from J, leaving 6 bases between. The CDR3 is 15 residues long. CDR3 nucleotides: TGTGCCAGCAGCTTAGTCGCGACAACTAATGAAAAACTGTTTTTT. Residues: CASSLVATTNEKLFF.